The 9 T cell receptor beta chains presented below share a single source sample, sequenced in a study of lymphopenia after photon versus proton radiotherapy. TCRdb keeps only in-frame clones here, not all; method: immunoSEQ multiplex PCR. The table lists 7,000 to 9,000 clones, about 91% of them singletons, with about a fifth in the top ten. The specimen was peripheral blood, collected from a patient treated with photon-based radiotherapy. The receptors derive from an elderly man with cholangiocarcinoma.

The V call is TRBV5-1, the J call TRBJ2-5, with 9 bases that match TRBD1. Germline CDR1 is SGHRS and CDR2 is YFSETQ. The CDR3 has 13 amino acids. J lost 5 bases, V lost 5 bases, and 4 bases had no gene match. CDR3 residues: CASRSGTGETQYF. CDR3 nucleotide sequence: TGCGCCAGCAGATCCGGGACAGGGGAGACCCAGTACTTC.

CDR3 region: CASSLSREDYGYTF. Here the CDR3 DNA reads TGCGCCAGCAGCTTGAGCCGAGAGGACTATGGCTACACCTTC. V usage is TRBV5-1 and J usage is TRBJ1-2; D is unclear. Trimming shortened V by 1 base and J by 3 bases, and 10 bases separated the two germline ends. This CDR3 has 14 residues. Germline V gene sequence: CDR1 SGHRS, CDR2 YFSETQ.

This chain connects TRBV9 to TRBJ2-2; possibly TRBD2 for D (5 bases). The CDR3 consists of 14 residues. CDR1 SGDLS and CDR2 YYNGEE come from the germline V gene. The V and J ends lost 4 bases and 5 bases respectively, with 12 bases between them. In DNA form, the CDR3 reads TGTGCCAGCAGCCTCCCGGGGTCTACCGGGGAGCTGTTTTTT. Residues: CASSLPGSTGELFF.

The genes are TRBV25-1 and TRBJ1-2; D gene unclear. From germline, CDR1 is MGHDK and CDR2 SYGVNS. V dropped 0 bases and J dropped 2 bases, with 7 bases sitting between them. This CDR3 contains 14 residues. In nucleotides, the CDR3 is TGTGCCAGCAGTGAATATCACGGGAACTATGGCTACACCTTC. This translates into CASSEYHGNYGYTF.

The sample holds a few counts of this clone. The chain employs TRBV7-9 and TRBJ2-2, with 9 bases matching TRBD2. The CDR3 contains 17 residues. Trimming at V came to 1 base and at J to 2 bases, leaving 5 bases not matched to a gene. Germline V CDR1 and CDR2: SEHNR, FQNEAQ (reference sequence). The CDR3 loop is CASSLGGSGRNTGELFF. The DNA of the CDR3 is TGTGCCAGCAGCTTAGGAGGTAGCGGGAGAAACACCGGGGAGCTGTTTTTT.

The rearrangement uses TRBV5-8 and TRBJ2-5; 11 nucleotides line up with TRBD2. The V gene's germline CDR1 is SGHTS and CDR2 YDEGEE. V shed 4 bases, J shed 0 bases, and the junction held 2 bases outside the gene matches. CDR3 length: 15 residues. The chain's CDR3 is CASSAGLADQETQYF. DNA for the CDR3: TGTGCCAGCAGCGCGGGACTAGCGGACCAAGAGACCCAGTACTTC.

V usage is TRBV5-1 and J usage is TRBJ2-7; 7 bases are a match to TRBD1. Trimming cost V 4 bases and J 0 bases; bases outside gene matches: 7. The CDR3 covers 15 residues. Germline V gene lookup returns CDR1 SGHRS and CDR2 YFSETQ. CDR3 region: CASSRQGSSSYEQYF. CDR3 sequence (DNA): TGCGCCAGCAGCAGACAGGGCTCAAGCTCCTACGAGCAGTACTTC.

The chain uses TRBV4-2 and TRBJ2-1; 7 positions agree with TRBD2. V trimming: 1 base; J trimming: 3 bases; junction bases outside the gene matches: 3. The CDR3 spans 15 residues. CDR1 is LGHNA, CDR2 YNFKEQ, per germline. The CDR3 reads CASSQGGGIYNEQFF. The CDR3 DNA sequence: TGTGCCAGCAGCCAAGGCGGGGGAATCTACAATGAGCAGTTCTTC.

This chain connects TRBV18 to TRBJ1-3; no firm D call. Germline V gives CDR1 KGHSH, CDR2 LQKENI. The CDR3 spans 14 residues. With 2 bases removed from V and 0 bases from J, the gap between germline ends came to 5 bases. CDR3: CASSPSVSGNTIYF. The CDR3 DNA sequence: TGTGCCAGCTCACCAAGTGTCTCTGGAAACACCATATATTTT.